A selection of T cell receptor beta chains follows, all from one sample in a study of T cell responses to AZD1222 COVID-19 vaccine. TCRdb keeps only in-frame clones here, not all; method: immunoSEQ multiplex PCR. The sample contains about 170,000 clones, just under 95% of which appear only once. Sequences were derived from peripheral blood, sampled on day 0 of AZD1222 vaccination. The receptors were sampled from an adult in good health. Both conserved end residues are part of each CDR3. A D gene is named only where the DNA matches it firmly. Expanded clones are given a class, and other clones once, few, many or no size at all.

J gene	D gene	clone size	V gene	CDR3 protein	CDR3 DNA
TRBJ1-2	-	-	TRBV7-9	CASSLEVFYGYTF	TGTGCCAGCAGCTTAGAAGTATTCTATGGCTACACCTTC
TRBJ1-4	-	-	TRBV15	CATSRDRGATNEKLFF	TGTGCCACCAGCAGAGATCGGGGGGCAACTAATGAAAAACTGTTTTTT
TRBJ2-1	-	-	TRBV9	CASSVGSGLYNEQFF	TGTGCCAGCAGCGTAGGGAGCGGACTGTACAATGAGCAGTTCTTC
TRBJ1-1	-	-	TRBV18	CASSPNTGSNTEAFF	TGTGCCAGCTCACCTAATACGGGGTCTAACACTGAAGCTTTCTTT
TRBJ1-1	-	-	TRBV5-6	CATGAVVLGTEAFF	TGTGCCACAGGGGCCGTAGTTTTAGGCACTGAAGCTTTCTTT
TRBJ2-2	-	once	TRBV7-9	CASGTGLMNTGELFF	TGTGCCAGCGGTACGGGACTCATGAACACCGGGGAGCTGTTTTTT
TRBJ1-2	-	-	TRBV5-1	CASSLVLREDGYGYTF	TGCGCCAGCAGCTTGGTATTAAGGGAGGATGGCTATGGCTACACCTTC
TRBJ1-2	TRBD1	once	TRBV11-2	CASTIDRGDGYTF	TGTGCCAGCACCATAGACAGGGGGGATGGCTACACCTTC
TRBJ1-1	TRBD1	-	TRBV4-3	CASSQERTGGRLAFF	TGCGCCAGCAGCCAAGAAAGGACAGGGGGTAGGTTAGCTTTCTTT
TRBJ1-1	-	-	TRBV10-1	CASSEAGRDTEAFF	TGCGCCAGCAGTGAGGCGGGACGGGACACTGAAGCTTTCTTT
TRBJ2-4	-	-	TRBV7-9	CASSLAPGAGKNIQYF	TGTGCCAGCAGCTTAGCGCCGGGAGCCGGCAAAAACATTCAGTACTTC
TRBJ2-5	-	-	TRBV7-7	CASSFDGQETQYF	TGTGCTAGCAGTTTCGACGGCCAAGAGACCCAGTACTTC
TRBJ2-2	TRBD2	-	TRBV2	CASRGTSGRLGELFF	TGTGCCAGCAGGGGGACTAGCGGGAGACTCGGGGAGCTGTTTTTT
TRBJ2-1	-	-	TRBV5-5	CASSPLMGEEQFF	TGTGCCAGCAGCCCGCTTATGGGGGAGGAGCAGTTCTTC
TRBJ2-1	-	few	TRBV19	CASSIDASSYNEQFF	TGTGCCAGTAGTATAGACGCCTCCTCCTACAATGAGCAGTTCTTC
TRBJ1-1	TRBD1	once	TRBV6-4	CASSDSGDSTEAFF	TGTGCCAGCAGTGACTCGGGGGACAGCACTGAAGCTTTCTTT
TRBJ2-2	-	-	TRBV5-1	CASSLVYGNTGELFF	TGCGCCAGCAGCTTGGTCTACGGGAACACCGGGGAGCTGTTTTTT
TRBJ2-2	-	-	TRBV30	CAWSVGQGRNGELFF	TGTGCCTGGAGTGTTGGCCAGGGTCGGAACGGGGAGCTGTTTTTT
TRBJ2-7	-	-	TRBV12-3/TRBV12-4	CASSWRGFYEQYF	TGTGCCAGCAGCTGGCGGGGATTTTACGAGCAGTACTTC
TRBJ1-4	-	-	TRBV30	CAWSVWSGRNEKLFF	TGTGCCTGGAGTGTATGGTCGGGACGGAATGAAAAACTGTTTTTT
TRBJ2-5	-	-	TRBV5-6	CASSRRQRETQYF	TGTGCCAGCAGCCGGCGACAGAGAGAGACCCAGTACTTC
TRBJ2-2	-	-	TRBV7-3	CASRSGTNTGELFF	TGTGCCAGCAGGTCCGGGACTAACACCGGGGAGCTGTTTTTT
TRBJ2-1	TRBD1	-	TRBV2	CASATGGSGNEQFF	TGTGCCAGCGCGACAGGGGGCAGCGGCAATGAGCAGTTCTTC
TRBJ2-1	TRBD2	-	TRBV9	CASSLRRGTSGTNYNEQFF	TGTGCCAGCAGCCTACGCCGCGGGACTAGCGGGACTAATTACAATGAGCAGTTCTTC
TRBJ2-5	-	once	TRBV9	CASSVVGTGGTQYF	TGTGCCAGCAGCGTAGTGGGAACTGGAGGGACCCAGTACTTC
TRBJ1-3	-	-	TRBV18	CASSPQTGKTGNTIYF	TGTGCCAGCTCACCGCAAACAGGGAAGACTGGAAACACCATATATTTT
TRBJ2-3	TRBD2	-	TRBV3-1/TRBV3-2	CASSQYPRGARADTQYF	TGTGCCAGCAGCCAGTACCCGCGGGGGGCCAGGGCAGATACGCAGTATTTT
TRBJ1-3	-	-	TRBV9	CASSVEGDSSGNTIYF	TGTGCCAGCAGCGTAGAGGGAGACAGCTCTGGAAACACCATATATTTT
TRBJ2-1	-	-	TRBV19	CASSVERVSGVSYNEQFF	TGTGCCAGTAGTGTCGAGCGGGTGTCTGGGGTTAGCTACAATGAGCAGTTCTTC
TRBJ1-3	-	-	TRBV21-1	CASRAHRASYDTIYF	TGTGCCAGCAGGGCCCACAGGGCGAGCTACGACACCATATATTTT
TRBJ2-7	-	-	TRBV14	CASSQVVSRILYF	TGTGCCAGCAGCCAAGTTGTATCCAGGATCTTATACTTC
TRBJ2-3	-	-	TRBV30	CAWRYRSSTDTQYF	TGTGCCTGGAGATACAGGTCTAGCACAGATACGCAGTATTTT
TRBJ1-2	TRBD1	few	TRBV2	CASTAGTGDFYGYTF	TGTGCCAGCACCGCCGGGACAGGGGATTTTTATGGCTACACCTTC
TRBJ2-4	-	-	TRBV7-2	CASSSSGLLAKNIQYF	TGTGCCAGCAGCTCCTCAGGGCTACTAGCCAAAAACATTCAGTACTTC
TRBJ2-5	-	-	TRBV7-9	CASSSGREQETQYF	TGTGCCAGCAGCTCCGGTCGGGAACAAGAGACCCAGTACTTC
TRBJ2-7	TRBD2	-	TRBV30	CAWSVGGVSSYEQYF	TGTGCCTGGAGTGTTGGGGGGGTAAGCTCCTACGAGCAGTACTTC
TRBJ1-5	TRBD1	-	TRBV6-6	CASSRGGQGNQPQHF	TGTGCCAGCAGTCGAGGGGGCCAGGGAAATCAGCCCCAGCATTTT
TRBJ1-6	TRBD1	-	TRBV30	CAWSIGGNNSPLHF	TGTGCCTGGAGTATAGGGGGCAATAATTCACCCCTCCACTTT
TRBJ1-2	TRBD1	-	TRBV30	CAWRPGQGADGYTF	TGTGCCTGGAGGCCGGGACAGGGGGCTGATGGCTACACCTTC
TRBJ2-7	TRBD2	-	TRBV19	CASSTFGTSGSPKEQYF	TGTGCCAGTAGTACTTTTGGGACTAGCGGGAGCCCTAAAGAGCAGTACTTC
TRBJ2-7	-	-	TRBV11-2	CASYRTASYEQYF	TGTGCCAGCTATCGGACAGCCTCCTACGAGCAGTACTTC
TRBJ2-7	-	-	TRBV5-4	CASSLERGLYEQYF	TGTGCCAGCAGCTTGGAACGGGGCCTCTACGAGCAGTACTTC
TRBJ1-2	TRBD1	-	TRBV5-5	CASSLASGTGQTWNYGYTF	TGTGCCAGCAGCTTGGCCTCGGGGACAGGTCAAACCTGGAACTATGGCTACACCTTC
TRBJ1-5	TRBD1	once	TRBV4-2	CASSQDRQQGVNQPQHF	TGTGCCAGCAGCCAAGATCGTCAACAGGGGGTTAATCAGCCCCAGCATTTT
TRBJ2-7	-	once	TRBV19	CASSTGGLPYEQYF	TGTGCCAGTAGTACGGGGGGCCTGCCCTACGAGCAGTACTTC
TRBJ2-2	-	once	TRBV6-5	CASSSGYGELFF	TGTGCCAGCAGTTCGGGCTACGGGGAGCTGTTTTTT
TRBJ2-1	-	-	TRBV19	CASSPYSPRRNEQFF	TGTGCCTCAAGCCCTTATAGCCCTCGTAGAAATGAGCAGTTCTTC
TRBJ2-7	-	-	TRBV18	CASSPGGEQYF	TGTGCCAGCTCACCAGGCGGAGAGCAGTACTTC
TRBJ1-2	TRBD1	-	TRBV6-5	CASSSNPTGKPYGYTF	TGTGCCAGCAGTTCCAATCCGACAGGGAAACCTTATGGCTACACCTTC
TRBJ1-1	TRBD1	-	TRBV7-2	CASSWGQGAPEAFF	TGTGCCAGCAGCTGGGGACAGGGGGCTCCTGAAGCTTTCTTT
TRBJ2-2	-	-	TRBV15	CATSRGGATRALPGELFF	TGTGCCACCAGCAGGGGGGGGGCAACTAGAGCCTTGCCCGGGGAGCTGTTTTTT
TRBJ2-1	TRBD1	-	TRBV24-1	CATSEAGTGLNEQFF	TGTGCCACCAGTGAAGCCGGGACAGGACTAAATGAGCAGTTCTTC
TRBJ2-4	TRBD2	-	TRBV5-8	CASSPSQPSGRGDIQYF	TGTGCCAGCAGCCCCTCCCAGCCTAGCGGGAGAGGGGACATTCAGTACTTC
TRBJ1-1	TRBD1	-	TRBV19	CASSILAGQAEAFF	TGTGCCAGTAGTATATTAGCCGGACAGGCTGAAGCTTTCTTT